The 13 T cell receptor beta chains presented below share a single source sample, sequenced in a study of T cells in Graves' hyperthyroidism and ophthalmopathy. Researchers amplified the TCR beta CDR3 regions from RNA transcripts. Initially, a first-round RT-PCR of the TCR CDR3 employed the HTBI primer set. Using its own MiXCR run on the multiplex PCR reads, TCRdb lists one record per CDR3 protein. The sample consists of about half a million distinct CDR3 sequences, around 20% of them appearing once. The sample comprised blood. The receptors stem from a man in his forties with Graves' ophthalmopathy.

The chain links TRBV4-3 to TRBJ1-4; D gene unclear. From germline, CDR1 is LGHNA and CDR2 YSLEER. There are 16 residues in the CDR3. The V gene lost 0 bases and the J gene lost 7 bases, with 15 bases spanning the gap. The CDR3 DNA reads as TGCGCCAGCAGCCAAGAGGTCCACGGGGTGCGTGAAAAACTGTTTTTT. Translation gives CASSQEVHGVREKLFF.

Regarding this clonotype: A read error is possible here, since a much larger clone lies one base away. The rearrangement joins TRBV6-6 to TRBJ2-1; weak D call: TRBD2 (6 bases). The CDR3 length is 13 residues. Germline V gives CDR1 MNHNY, CDR2 SVGAGI (reference sequence). The ends were cut back, 0 bases at V and 8 bases at J, with 8 bases in the middle. DNA of the CDR3: TGTGCCAGCAGTTACTCCTCTAGCGATGAGCAGTTCTTC. Encoded protein: CASSYSSSDEQFF.

This clonotype showed up just a few times. The gene calls are TRBV19 and TRBJ1-1, with TRBD1 matching 7 bases. Germline V gene sequence: CDR1 LNHDA, CDR2 SQIVND (reference sequence). This CDR3 has 15 amino acids. After removal of 6 bases from V and 1 base from J, the junction contained 8 bases not matched to a gene. The DNA for the CDR3 is TGTGCCAGTAGCTCCCCGGGACAGTCGAACACTGAAGCTTTCTTT. Translated, it gives CASSSPGQSNTEAFF.

The chain carries TRBV10-3 and TRBJ1-6, with a tentative D call TRBD1 (5 bases). Germline CDR1 reads ENHRY; CDR2 reads SYGVKD. V lost 7 bases, J lost 16 bases, and 17 bases lay in between. This CDR3 spans 12 amino acids. The CDR3 sequence is CAIIPTARTLHF. The CDR3 nucleotides read TGTGCCATCATCCCGACAGCCAGAACACTCCACTTT.

This clonotype appeared a few times. The chain has TRBV19 and TRBJ2-1; 8 nucleotides align to TRBD2. Losses at the gene ends were 3 bases for V and 4 bases for J; bases not matched to a gene: 5. The germline gives CDR1 LNHDA, CDR2 SQIVND (reference sequence). CDR3 length: 15 residues. In nucleotides, the CDR3 is TGTGCCAGTAGTATTGGCGGGGGGCTTTACAATGAGCAGTTCTTC. It codes for CASSIGGGLYNEQFF.

This clonotype was picked up many times. The CDR3 nucleotides are TGTGCCAGCAGGCCCTTAGGAGGGAACGACGAGCAGTACTTC. Translating gives CASRPLGGNDEQYF. This chain joins TRBV2 and TRBJ2-7; the D gene is possibly TRBD2 (6 bases). V lost 6 bases and J 5 bases, leaving 17 bases between the germline ends. This CDR3 is 14 amino acids long. Germline CDR1 reads SNHLY; CDR2 reads FYNNEI.

This clonotype has a handful of counts. The CDR3 nucleotides read TGTGCCAGTAGGCAGAGTGGCGATGCTTTCTTT. Amino acids: CASRQSGDAFF. The chain combines TRBV19 with TRBJ1-1; D not resolved. V lost 6 bases to trimming and J lost 11 bases, with 13 bases between them. This CDR3 is 11 amino acids long. Germline V gene data show CDR1 as LNHDA and CDR2 as SQIVND (reference sequence).

In its sample, this clonotype was seen many times. V gene TRBV6-2 or TRBV6-3 combines with J gene TRBJ2-7; TRBD1 matches 7 bases. The CDR3 loop spans 15 amino acids. CDR1 is MNHEY, CDR2 SVGEGT, per germline. V shed 6 bases, J shed 1 base, and the junction held 9 bases outside the gene matches. The DNA for the CDR3 is TGTGCCAGCAGGCTATCCGGGACAGCATCCTACGAGCAGTACTTC. Its translation: CASRLSGTASYEQYF.

The CDR3 nucleotides read TGTGCCAGCACCGGGAGTAGCGGGGACAGGAACACCGGGGAGCTGTTTTTT. It translates to CASTGSSGDRNTGELFF. This chain connects TRBV12-3 or TRBV12-4 to TRBJ2-2; TRBD2 is a possible D gene (8 bases). V gave up 7 bases and J gave up 1 base, with 19 bases separating them. CDR3 length equals 17 residues.

In this sample, this clonotype turned up a few times. The V call is TRBV28, the J call TRBJ2-2, with D unresolved. Germline V gene data show CDR1 as MDHEN and CDR2 as SYDVKM. The V end lost 10 bases, the J end lost 1 base, and 4 bases lay between the germline ends. The CDR3 has 11 residues. CDR3 DNA sequence: TGTGCCATCCAGAACACCGGGGAGCTGTTTTTT. Encoded protein: CAIQNTGELFF.

This clonotype occurred many times. V is TRBV7-3 and J is TRBJ2-6; D is ambiguous. The CDR3 sequence is 14 residues long. With 5 bases removed from V and 0 bases from J, the gap between germline ends came to 5 bases. The germline gives CDR1 SGHTA, CDR2 FQGTGA. CDR3 DNA: TGTGCCAGCAGCCCTGCCTCTGGGGCCAACGTCCTGACTTTC. It yields the protein CASSPASGANVLTF.

V gene TRBV20-1 combines with J gene TRBJ1-2, with D maybe TRBD1 (6 bases). The germline CDR1 and CDR2 sequences are DFQATT and SNEGSKA (reference sequence). The CDR3 is 14 residues long. Trimming pared 6 bases from V and 8 bases from J, leaving 22 bases between. As DNA, the CDR3 is TGCAGTGCGGGGGGGCAGGGCTCAGTGGGAGGCTACACCTTC. It yields the protein CSAGGQGSVGGYTF.

This clonotype was counted at least ten times. The chain couples TRBV20-1 to TRBJ2-1; D is undetermined. CDR1 is DFQATT, CDR2 SNEGSKA, per germline (reference sequence). The CDR3 is made up of 12 amino acids. The germline V and J ends were trimmed by 0 bases and 13 bases, with 13 bases remaining between them. The chain's CDR3 is CSARDRPSRQFF. CDR3 in DNA: TGCAGTGCTAGAGATCGGCCTAGTCGCCAGTTCTTC.